The 27 T cell receptor beta chains presented below share a single source sample, sequenced in a study of T cell repertoires in cytomegalovirus infection. Antigens for these TCRs are unknown. From the reads, TCRdb called clonotypes with MiXCR, one entry per CDR3 protein. The sample shows about 920,000 distinct CDR3 sequences, approximately 31% of them seen only once. This specimen was cultured CD8+ T cells from PBMCs, taken from culture after CMV antigen stimulation. These receptors were taken from a human donor in good health (CMV status not recorded). Some clones in this sample may be carry-over from other donors' samples.

Of note for this clonotype: At one boundary the junction diverges from the germline segment, which might be a read error. The rearrangement uses TRBV20-1 and TRBJ1-1; no clear D. The CDR3 contains 14 residues. The germline V gene encodes CDR1 DFQATT and CDR2 SNEGSKA (reference sequence). CDR3 sequence reads: CSTSKTDIGTEAFF. For the CDR3, the DNA is TGCAGTACTAGTAAGACTGATATCGGGACTGAAGCTTTCTTT.

V and J are TRBV28 and TRBJ2-7; D unresolved. Germline V gene sequence: CDR1 MDHEN, CDR2 SYDVKM. The V end lost 2 bases, the J end lost 0 bases, and 8 bases lay between the germline ends. The CDR3 spans 14 residues. The CDR3 DNA sequence: TGTGCCAGCAGTTTAAATGGCCTCTCCTACGAGCAGTACGTC. Translation: CASSLNGLSYEQYV.

This clonotype occurred a few times. The chain employs TRBV12-3 or TRBV12-4 and TRBJ1-5; tentatively, D is TRBD1 (5 bases). V lost 7 bases and J 2 bases, leaving 12 bases between the germline ends. The CDR3 is 14 amino acids. The CDR3 sequence: CASTEGGGNQPQHF. In nucleotides, the CDR3 is TGTGCCAGCACCGAAGGAGGGGGCAATCAGCCCCAGCATTTT.

This clonotype occurred a few times. The V gene is TRBV19, the J gene TRBJ2-2, with 11 bases identical to TRBD2. From germline, CDR1 is LNHDA and CDR2 SQIVND (reference sequence). Trimming cost V 9 bases and J 3 bases; bases outside gene matches: 6. The CDR3 is made up of 15 amino acids. The CDR3 loop reads CASLSGGVYTGELFF. CDR3 sequence (DNA): TGTGCCAGCCTTAGCGGGGGGGTGTACACCGGGGAGCTGTTTTTT. Combining the CDR3 with reference TRBV19 and TRBJ2-2 gives the whole variable domain DGGITQSPKYLFRKEGQNVTLSCEQNLNHDAMYWYRQDPGQGLRLIYYSQIVNDFQKGDIAEGYSVSREKKESFPLTVTSAQKNPTAFYLCASLSGGVYTGELFFGEGSRLTVL.

Concerning this clonotype: The junction does not match germline at one end; this may be a read error. The V and J genes are TRBV29-1 and TRBJ2-1; no clear D. The V gene's germline CDR1 is SQVTM and CDR2 ANQGSEA. The CDR3 spans 10 residues. CDR3 sequence (DNA): TGCAGCGTTGCCCCCGGACCAGATATCTTC. Amino acids: CSVAPGPDIF.

The genes are TRBV28 and TRBJ2-2, with D unresolved. The CDR3 extends over 13 amino acids. Trimming left V 3 bases short and J 5 bases short, with 7 bases between. From germline, CDR1 is MDHEN and CDR2 SYDVKM. CDR3 sequence (DNA): TGTGCCAGCAGTTTCCCTGAAACCGGGGAGCTGTTTTTT. Translating it yields CASSFPETGELFF. Filled out from reference TRBV28 and TRBJ2-2, the complete variable domain reads DVKVTQSSRYLVKRTGEKVFLECVQDMDHENMFWYRQDPGLGLRLIYFSYDVKMKEKGDIPEGYSVSREKKERFSLILESASTNQTSMYLCASSFPETGELFFGEGSRLTVL.

Of note for this clonotype: This may be a read error: a much more frequent sequence differs by one nucleotide. This rearrangement joins TRBV7-6 to TRBJ2-3, with D possibly being TRBD1 or TRBD2 (5 bases each). This CDR3 spans 15 amino acids. Germline V gives CDR1 SGHVS, CDR2 FNYEAQ. The CDR3 nucleotides are TGTGCTAGCAGCTTAGCACCAGGGACCACAGATACGCAGTATTTT. Its translation: CASSLAPGTTDTQYF. Full variable domain (remainder filled in from reference TRBV7-6 and TRBJ2-3): GAGVSQSPRYKVTKRGQDVALRCDPISGHVSLYWYRQALGQGPEFLTYFNYEAQQDKSGLPNDRFSAERPEGSISTLTIQRTEQRDSAMYRCASSLAPGTTDTQYFGPGTRLTVL.

This clonotype has more than one count but fewer than ten. The V gene is TRBV10-3, the J gene TRBJ1-2, with 7 bases fitting TRBD1. The CDR3 contains 13 residues. Germline CDR1 is ENHRY and CDR2 is SYGVKD. Trimming took 2 bases from V and 6 from J; bases not matched to a gene: 3. The DNA of the CDR3 is TGTGCCATCAGTGAGCCGGACAGGAATGGCTACACCTTC. Translated: CAISEPDRNGYTF.

Comments on this clonotype: One base away lies a much larger clone, so this may be a sequencing read error. The chain couples TRBV12-3 or TRBV12-4 to TRBJ2-1; no firm D call. This CDR3 has 13 residues. DNA of the CDR3: TGTGCCAGCAGGGTGAGTCGGTACAATAAGCAGTTCTTC. It is translated as CASRVSRYNKQFF.

The gene calls are TRBV6-6 and TRBJ1-2; D is ambiguous. The CDR3 runs to 12 residues. V lost 7 bases, J lost 5 bases, and 11 bases lay in between. Germline CDR1 and CDR2: MNHNY and SVGAGI (reference sequence). CDR3 protein: CASTHTGYGYTF. The CDR3 DNA sequence: TGTGCCAGCACCCACACGGGGTATGGCTACACCTTC.

The chain couples TRBV14 to TRBJ2-1; TRBD2 matches at 8 bases. Germline trimming cut 3 bases from V and 0 bases from J; bases unmatched to any gene: 1. This CDR3 has 15 residues. Germline CDR1 is SGHDN and CDR2 is FVKESK. CDR3 amino acids: CASSQSGGSYNEQFF. In DNA form, the CDR3 reads TGTGCCAGCAGCCAGAGCGGGGGCTCCTACAATGAGCAGTTCTTC.

The genes are TRBV19 and TRBJ1-2; D not resolved. Trimming removed 1 base from V and 8 bases from J, with 8 bases in between. CDR3 length: 12 amino acids. Germline CDR1 is LNHDA and CDR2 is SQIVND (reference sequence). The CDR3 coding sequence is TGTGCCAGTAGTATAGGCGGCCTCGGCTACACCTTC. This encodes CASSIGGLGYTF. Full variable domain (outside the CDR3, taken from reference TRBV19 and TRBJ1-2): DGGITQSPKYLFRKEGQNVTLSCEQNLNHDAMYWYRQDPGQGLRLIYYSQIVNDFQKGDIAEGYSVSREKKESFPLTVTSAQKNPTAFYLCASSIGGLGYTFGSGTRLTVV.

This clonotype has a single count. The chain couples TRBV19 to TRBJ1-2, with D perhaps TRBD1 (5 bases). Trimming took 1 base from V and 4 from J, leaving 13 bases between them. Germline CDR1 and CDR2: LNHDA and SQIVND (reference sequence). The CDR3 spans 15 residues. The DNA for the CDR3 is TGTGCCAGTAGTATAGCCGAGGGGCTGCGCTATGGCTACACCTTC. Its translation is CASSIAEGLRYGYTF.

This clonotype was detected only a few times. The chain carries TRBV5-4 and TRBJ1-1; 11 nucleotides agree with TRBD1. V was pared by 4 bases and J by 6 bases, with 11 bases of the junction left unmatched. There are 16 residues in the CDR3. Germline CDR1 is SGHNT and CDR2 is YYREEE (reference sequence). The CDR3: CASSPRDRGFVAEAFF. The CDR3 bases are TGTGCCAGCAGCCCCCGGGACAGGGGGTTTGTCGCTGAAGCTTTCTTT.

This chain uses TRBV10-2 with TRBJ1-1; 8 bases line up with TRBD1. The CDR3 runs 14 residues. J was trimmed by 3 bases and V by 6 bases; bases with no gene match: 6. CDR1 and CDR2 from the germline V gene are WSHSY and SAAADI. The CDR3 sequence is CASRPGQGHTEAFF. CDR3 nucleotide sequence: TGCGCCAGCAGACCAGGACAGGGCCACACTGAAGCTTTCTTT.

This clonotype was observed many times. This chain joins TRBV7-8 and TRBJ2-1, with 16 bases identical to TRBD2. Germline V gives CDR1 SGHVS, CDR2 FQNEAQ. This CDR3 has 19 amino acids. The trim removed 5 bases at V and 0 bases at J, leaving 7 bases unmatched. CDR3 sequence reads: CASSPGTSGGVSSYNEQFF. CDR3 in DNA: TGTGCCAGCAGCCCTGGGACTAGCGGGGGGGTAAGCTCCTACAATGAGCAGTTCTTC.

This clonotype was seen a handful of times. This chain connects TRBV7-9 to TRBJ1-1, with D unresolved. Trimming removed 1 base at V and 0 bases at J, with 9 bases between. Germline-derived CDR1 and CDR2 are SEHNR and FQNEAQ (reference sequence). The CDR3 is 15 amino acids. DNA of the CDR3: TGTGCCAGCAGCTTAGAACTTCAGATGAACACTGAAGCTTTCTTT. Its translation is CASSLELQMNTEAFF.

On this clonotype itself: A read error is possible here, since a much larger clone lies one base away. The chain uses TRBV7-6 and TRBJ1-1, with D perhaps matching TRBD1 (6 bases). The CDR3 covers 16 residues. In germline, CDR1 is SGHVS, CDR2 FNYEAQ. In DNA form, the CDR3 reads TGTGTCAGCAGCACAAAAGGGGGGCCCATGAACACTGAAGCTTTCTTT. As protein: CVSSTKGGPMNTEAFF.

V is TRBV10-1 and J is TRBJ1-2; TRBD1 matches 7 bases. Germline CDR1 reads WNHNN; CDR2 reads SYGVQD (reference sequence). This CDR3 spans 13 amino acids. V trimming: 3 bases; J trimming: 6 bases; junction bases outside the gene matches: 4. The CDR3 coding sequence is TGCGCCAGCAGTGAATTACAGGGGAATGGCTACACCTTC. It yields the protein CASSELQGNGYTF.

At least ten counts were recorded for this clonotype. The chain combines TRBV29-1 with TRBJ1-1; D is uncertain. The ends were cut back, 3 bases at V and 4 bases at J, with 6 bases in the middle. The CDR3 runs 11 residues. Germline V gene lookup returns CDR1 SQVTM and CDR2 ANQGSEA. The DNA for the CDR3 is TGCAGCGTTGAGGATAGCACTGAAGCTTTCTTT. This encodes CSVEDSTEAFF.

The rearrangement uses TRBV6-1 and TRBJ2-7; 7 bases fit TRBD1. CDR3 length: 15 amino acids. The ends lost 6 bases at V and 2 bases at J; junction bases unmatched: 10. Germline CDR1 reads MNHNS; CDR2 reads SASEGT. The CDR3 DNA is TGTGCCAGCAGGGGGTCCGGGACAGTTCCCTACGAGCAGTACGTC. Its translation is CASRGSGTVPYEQYV.

The sample holds a few counts of this clonotype. This chain links TRBV27 with TRBJ1-2; D uncertain. Germline CDR1 reads MNHEY; CDR2 reads SMNVEV (reference sequence). There are 13 residues in the CDR3. Trimming cost V 2 bases and J 5 bases, with 9 bases left between them. The CDR3 DNA reads as TGTGCCAGCAGTTTACACGCCCTGTATGGCTACACCTTC. Amino acids: CASSLHALYGYTF.

This clonotype was picked up a small number of times. The CDR3 DNA follows: TGTGCCAGCAGTTTTGCCCCCCGGGACAGCAACCTTTACGAGCAGTACGTC. Translated: CASSFAPRDSNLYEQYV. J is TRBJ2-7 and V is TRBV28; TRBD1 matches 7 bases. This CDR3 spans 17 amino acids. Per germline, CDR1 MDHEN and CDR2 SYDVKM. Losses at the gene ends were 3 bases for V and 4 bases for J; bases not matched to a gene: 15.

The chain joins TRBV27 to TRBJ1-1; a possible D gene is TRBD1 (5 bases). This CDR3 is built from 12 residues. Germline lookup yields CDR1 MNHEY and CDR2 SMNVEV (reference sequence). Trimming took 3 bases from V and 7 from J, leaving 9 bases between them. Written as DNA, the CDR3 is TGTGCCAGCAGTTTCTATGGGGGTGAAGCTTTCTTT. Its translation is CASSFYGGEAFF.

V and J are TRBV15 and TRBJ1-1; the D is unclear. Germline lookup yields CDR1 LNHNV and CDR2 YYDKDF (reference sequence). Trimming removed 11 bases from V and 0 bases from J, with 13 bases in between. The CDR3 totals 13 residues. The CDR3 loop reads CAWKETLNTEAFF. The CDR3 DNA reads as TGTGCCTGGAAGGAAACCTTGAACACTGAAGCTTTCTTT.

Only one count was recorded for this clonotype. The chain employs TRBV6-1 and TRBJ2-3; 10 positions agree with TRBD1. This CDR3 is 15 amino acids long. With V trimmed by 3 bases and J by 4 bases, 4 bases remained unmatched. CDR1 is MNHNS, CDR2 SASEGT, per germline. CDR3 nucleotide sequence: TGTGCCAGCAGTGAGTGGGACAGGGGTGCAGATACGCAGTATTTT. Its protein is CASSEWDRGADTQYF.

This clonotype has ten or more counts. This sequence joins TRBV7-8 and TRBJ1-4; D unresolved. Germline V gene lookup returns CDR1 SGHVS and CDR2 FQNEAQ. The CDR3 sequence is 13 residues long. Between the trimmed V and J ends, which lost 4 bases and 8 bases, there was a span of 11 bases. The chain's CDR3 is CASSSRLSEKLFF. The CDR3, as DNA: TGTGCCAGCAGCTCCCGGTTGAGCGAAAAACTGTTTTTT.